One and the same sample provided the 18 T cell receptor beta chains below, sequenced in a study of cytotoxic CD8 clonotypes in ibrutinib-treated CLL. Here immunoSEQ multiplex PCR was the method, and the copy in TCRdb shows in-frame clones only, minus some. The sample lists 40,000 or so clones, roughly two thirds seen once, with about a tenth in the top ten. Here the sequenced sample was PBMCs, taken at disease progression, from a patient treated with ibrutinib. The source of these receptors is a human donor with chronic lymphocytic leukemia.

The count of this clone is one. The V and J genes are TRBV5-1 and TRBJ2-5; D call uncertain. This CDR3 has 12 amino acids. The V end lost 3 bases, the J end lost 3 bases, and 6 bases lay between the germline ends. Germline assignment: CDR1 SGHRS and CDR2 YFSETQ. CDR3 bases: TGCGCCAGCAGCTCCTTCAAAGAGACCCAGTACTTC. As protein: CASSSFKETQYF.

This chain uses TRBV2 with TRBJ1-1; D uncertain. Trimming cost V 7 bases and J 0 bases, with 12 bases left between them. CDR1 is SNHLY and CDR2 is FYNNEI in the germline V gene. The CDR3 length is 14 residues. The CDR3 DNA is TGTGCCAGCATTTCACAAGGAATGAACACTGAAGCTTTCTTT. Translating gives CASISQGMNTEAFF.

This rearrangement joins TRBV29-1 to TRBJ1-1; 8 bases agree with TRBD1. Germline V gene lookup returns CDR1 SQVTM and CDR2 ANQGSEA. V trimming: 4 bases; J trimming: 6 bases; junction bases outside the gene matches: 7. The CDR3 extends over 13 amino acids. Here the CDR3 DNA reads TGCAGCGTTGGGGCAGGGGGCGTTTCTGAAGCTTTCTTT. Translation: CSVGAGGVSEAFF.

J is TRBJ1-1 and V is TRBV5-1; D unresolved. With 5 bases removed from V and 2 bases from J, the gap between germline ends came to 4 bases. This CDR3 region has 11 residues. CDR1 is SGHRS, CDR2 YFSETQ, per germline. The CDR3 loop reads CASRLNTEAFF. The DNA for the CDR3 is TGCGCCAGCAGGTTAAACACTGAAGCTTTCTTT.

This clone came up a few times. The CDR3 region is CASRKHETYEQYF. CDR3 nucleotides: TGTGCCAGCAGAAAACACGAGACCTACGAGCAGTACTTC. The rearrangement links TRBV28 to TRBJ2-7; D remains ambiguous. This CDR3 is built from 13 residues. Trimming removed 6 bases at V and 2 bases at J, with 11 bases between. CDR1 is MDHEN, CDR2 SYDVKM, per germline. The whole variable domain, remainder taken from reference TRBV28 and TRBJ2-7, is DVKVTQSSRYLVKRTGEKVFLECVQDMDHENMFWYRQDPGLGLRLIYFSYDVKMKEKGDIPEGYSVSREKKERFSLILESASTNQTSMYLCASRKHETYEQYFGPGTRLTVT.

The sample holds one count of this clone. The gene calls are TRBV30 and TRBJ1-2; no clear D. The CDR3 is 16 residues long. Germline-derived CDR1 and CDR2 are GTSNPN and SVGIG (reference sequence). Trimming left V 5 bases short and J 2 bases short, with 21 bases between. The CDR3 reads CAWHSSGEGTNYGYTF. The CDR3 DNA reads TGTGCCTGGCACAGTAGCGGAGAGGGAACGAACTATGGCTACACCTTC.

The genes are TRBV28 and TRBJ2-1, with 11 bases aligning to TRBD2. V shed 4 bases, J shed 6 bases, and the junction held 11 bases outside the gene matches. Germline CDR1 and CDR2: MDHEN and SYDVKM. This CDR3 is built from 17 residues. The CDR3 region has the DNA TGTGCCAGCAGTTCCCTCCAACTAGCGGGAGTCGTCAATGAGCAGTTCTTC. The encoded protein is CASSSLQLAGVVNEQFF.

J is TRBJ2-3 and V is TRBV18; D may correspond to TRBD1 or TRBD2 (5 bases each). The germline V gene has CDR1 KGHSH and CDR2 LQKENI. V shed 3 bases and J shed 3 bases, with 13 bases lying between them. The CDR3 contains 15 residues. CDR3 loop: CASSPGTARTDTQYF. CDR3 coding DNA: TGTGCCAGCTCACCCGGGACGGCGAGAACAGATACGCAGTATTTT.

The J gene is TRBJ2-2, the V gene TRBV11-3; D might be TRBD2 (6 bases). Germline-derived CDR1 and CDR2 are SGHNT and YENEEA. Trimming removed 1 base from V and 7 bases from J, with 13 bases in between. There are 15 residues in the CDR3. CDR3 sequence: CASSLGSRGSGELFF. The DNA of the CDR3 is TGTGCCAGCAGCTTAGGCTCCCGGGGGAGCGGGGAGCTGTTTTTT.

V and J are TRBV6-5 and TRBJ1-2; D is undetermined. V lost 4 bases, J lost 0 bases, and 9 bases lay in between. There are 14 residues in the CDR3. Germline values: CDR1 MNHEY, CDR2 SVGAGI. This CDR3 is CASSFGGSNYGYTF. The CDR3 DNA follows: TGTGCCAGCAGTTTCGGCGGATCTAACTATGGCTACACCTTC.

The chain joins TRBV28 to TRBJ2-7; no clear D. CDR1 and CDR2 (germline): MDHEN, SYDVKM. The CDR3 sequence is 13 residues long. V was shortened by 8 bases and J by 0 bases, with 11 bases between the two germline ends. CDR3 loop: CASGQASSYEQYF. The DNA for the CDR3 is TGTGCCAGCGGTCAAGCAAGCTCCTACGAGCAGTACTTC.

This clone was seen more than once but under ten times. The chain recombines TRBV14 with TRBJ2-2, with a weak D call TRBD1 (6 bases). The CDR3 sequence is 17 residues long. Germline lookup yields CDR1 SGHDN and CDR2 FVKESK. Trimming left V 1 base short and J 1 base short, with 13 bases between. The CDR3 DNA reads TGTGCCAGCAGCCAAGTCGGTTCACAGGGGAACACCGGGGAGCTGTTTTTT. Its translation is CASSQVGSQGNTGELFF.

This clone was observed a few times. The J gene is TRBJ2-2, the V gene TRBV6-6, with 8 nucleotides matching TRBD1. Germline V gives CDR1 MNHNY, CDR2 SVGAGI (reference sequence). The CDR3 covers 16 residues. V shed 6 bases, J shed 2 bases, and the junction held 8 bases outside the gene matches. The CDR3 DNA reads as TGTGCCAGCAGCCACGACAGGGGATCTAACACCGGGGAGCTGTTTTTT. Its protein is CASSHDRGSNTGELFF.

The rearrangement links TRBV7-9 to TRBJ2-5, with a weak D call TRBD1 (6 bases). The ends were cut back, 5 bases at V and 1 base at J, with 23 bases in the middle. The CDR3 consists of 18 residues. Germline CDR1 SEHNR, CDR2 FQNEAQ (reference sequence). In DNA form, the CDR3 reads TGTGCCAGCAGCCCCTACCCCCAAGGACAGATACCCCAAGAGACCCAGTACTTC. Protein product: CASSPYPQGQIPQETQYF. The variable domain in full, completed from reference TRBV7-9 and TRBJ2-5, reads DTGVSQNPRHKITKRGQNVTFRCDPISEHNRLYWYRQTLGQGPEFLTYFQNEAQLEKSRLLSDRFSAERPKGSFSTLEIQRTEQGDSAMYLCASSPYPQGQIPQETQYFGPGTRLLVL.

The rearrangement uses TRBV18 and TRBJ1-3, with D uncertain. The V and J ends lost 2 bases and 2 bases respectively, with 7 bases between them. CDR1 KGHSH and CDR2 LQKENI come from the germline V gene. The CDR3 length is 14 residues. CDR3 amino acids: CASSPGPPGNTIYF. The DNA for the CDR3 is TGTGCCAGCTCACCAGGGCCTCCTGGAAACACCATATATTTT.

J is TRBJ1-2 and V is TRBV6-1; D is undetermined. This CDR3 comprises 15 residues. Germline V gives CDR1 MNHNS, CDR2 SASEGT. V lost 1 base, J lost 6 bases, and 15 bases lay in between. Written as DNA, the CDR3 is TGTGCCAGCAGTGAAGAATTGAGGGTAAAGGATGGCTACACCTTC. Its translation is CASSEELRVKDGYTF.

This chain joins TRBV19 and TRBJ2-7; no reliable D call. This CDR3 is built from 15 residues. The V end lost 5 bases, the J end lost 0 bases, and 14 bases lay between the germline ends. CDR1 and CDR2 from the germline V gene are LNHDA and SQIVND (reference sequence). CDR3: CASSPEGGFSYEQYF. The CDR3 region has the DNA TGTGCCAGTAGTCCAGAAGGCGGATTCTCCTACGAGCAGTACTTC.

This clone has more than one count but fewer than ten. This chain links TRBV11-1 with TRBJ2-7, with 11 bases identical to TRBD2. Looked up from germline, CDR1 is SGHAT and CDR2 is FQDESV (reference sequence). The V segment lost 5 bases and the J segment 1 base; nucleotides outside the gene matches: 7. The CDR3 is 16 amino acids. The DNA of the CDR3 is TGTGCCAGCAGCACAGGGACTAGCGGCAGATCCTACGAGCAGTACTTC. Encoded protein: CASSTGTSGRSYEQYF.